One TCR beta chain is described in this entry. The same CDR3 arises from other DNA sequences in this sample as well. The method was immunoSEQ multiplex PCR; TCRdb's version includes in-frame clones alone and lacks a portion of them. The sample carries over 150,000 clones, 80% to 95% recorded once. The source of the sample is a study of control samples from healthy donors and cancer patients. Germline V lookup: CDR1 SQVTM, CDR2 ANQGSEA. Trimming at V came to 5 bases and at J to 4 bases, leaving 6 bases not matched to a gene. The CDR3 extends over 14 amino acids. The gene calls are TRBV29-1 and TRBJ2-2; 8 positions match TRBD2. What was sequenced was blood. The sequence was obtained from a middle-aged woman in good health. The CDR3 region is CSVSAGASTGELFF. CDR3 in DNA: TGCAGCGTTTCAGCGGGGGCTTCCACCGGGGAGCTGTTTTTT.